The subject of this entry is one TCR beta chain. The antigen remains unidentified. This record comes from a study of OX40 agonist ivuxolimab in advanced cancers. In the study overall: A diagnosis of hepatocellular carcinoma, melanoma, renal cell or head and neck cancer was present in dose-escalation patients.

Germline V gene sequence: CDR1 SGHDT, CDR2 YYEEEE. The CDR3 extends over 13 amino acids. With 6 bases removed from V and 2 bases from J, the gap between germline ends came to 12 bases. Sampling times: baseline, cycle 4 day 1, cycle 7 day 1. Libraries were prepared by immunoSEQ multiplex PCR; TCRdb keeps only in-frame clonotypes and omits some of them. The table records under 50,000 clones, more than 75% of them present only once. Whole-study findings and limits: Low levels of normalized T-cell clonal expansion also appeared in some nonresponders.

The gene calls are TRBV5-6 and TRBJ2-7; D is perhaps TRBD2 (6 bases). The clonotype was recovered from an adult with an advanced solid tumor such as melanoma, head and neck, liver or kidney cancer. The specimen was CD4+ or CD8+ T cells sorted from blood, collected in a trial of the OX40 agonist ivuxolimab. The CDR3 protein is CASTQGGAYEQYF. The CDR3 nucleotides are TGTGCCAGCACCCAGGGCGGGGCCTACGAGCAGTACTTC. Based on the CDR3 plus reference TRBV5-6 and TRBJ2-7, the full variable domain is DAGVTQSPTHLIKTRGQQVTLRCSPKSGHDTVSWYQQALGQGPQFIFQYYEEEERQRGNFPDRFSGHQFPNYSSELNVNALLLGDSALYLCASTQGGAYEQYFGPGTRLTVT.